The 32 T cell receptor beta chains presented below share a single source sample, sequenced in a study of blood T cell repertoires in COVID-19. TCRdb's table, derived via immunoSEQ multiplex PCR, lists solely in-frame clones and lacks some. Of some 22,000 clones listed, around 88% are singletons. The sample was peripheral blood. These receptors were taken from a human donor with active COVID-19. The donor label of this sample is uncertain.

This chain uses TRBV5-1 with TRBJ2-7, with TRBD1 identical over 8 bases. Germline-derived CDR1 and CDR2 are SGHRS and YFSETQ. V lost 4 bases and J lost 7; bases outside the gene matches: 10. The CDR3 runs to 14 residues. CDR3 loop: CASSPGQVLLEQYF. DNA of the CDR3: TGCGCCAGCAGCCCGGGACAGGTTTTACTGGAGCAGTACTTC.

The chain recombines TRBV7-2 with TRBJ2-3; 10 bases match TRBD2. V gave up 7 bases and J gave up 4 bases; unmatched junction bases: 11. Germline CDR1 SGHTA, CDR2 FQGNSA. The CDR3 spans 16 residues. This CDR3 reads CASNEAGGLGADTQYF. The DNA of the CDR3 is TGTGCCAGCAACGAAGCGGGGGGGCTTGGAGCAGATACGCAGTATTTT.

J is TRBJ2-7 and V is TRBV7-9; 12 nucleotides line up with TRBD2. The V and J ends lost 5 bases and 5 bases, in that order; junction bases with no gene match: 10. The CDR3 is 16 amino acids. The germline gives CDR1 SEHNR, CDR2 FQNEAQ (reference sequence). In DNA, the CDR3 is TGTGCCAGCAGCCCACCTCTAGCGGGGGGGCCCCACGAGCAGTACTTC. Encoded protein: CASSPPLAGGPHEQYF. The full variable domain, with the rest looked up from reference TRBV7-9 and TRBJ2-7, is DTGVSQNPRHKITKRGQNVTFRCDPISEHNRLYWYRQTLGQGPEFLTYFQNEAQLEKSRLLSDRFSAERPKGSFSTLEIQRTEQGDSAMYLCASSPPLAGGPHEQYFGPGTRLTVT.

This clone was seen a few times. The chain employs TRBV11-3 and TRBJ2-7, with D possibly TRBD2 on 5 matching bases. Germline CDR1 SGHNT, CDR2 YENEEA. With 4 bases removed from V and 1 base from J, the gap between germline ends came to 14 bases. The CDR3 extends over 15 amino acids. This chain's CDR3 is CASSSPGRLSYEQYF. In DNA form, the CDR3 reads TGTGCCAGCAGCTCCCCGGGGAGACTATCCTACGAGCAGTACTTC.

This clone turned up a few times. The chain recombines TRBV19 with TRBJ2-3, with a weak D call TRBD1 (5 bases). The CDR3 covers 14 residues. Germline V CDR1 and CDR2: LNHDA, SQIVND (reference sequence). V was trimmed by 6 bases and J by 2 bases, leaving 12 bases between them. The CDR3 region has the DNA TGTGCCAGTAGCAGGGCAGGCCCCACAGATACGCAGTATTTT. It specifies CASSRAGPTDTQYF.

The rearrangement links TRBV5-1 to TRBJ2-3, with 8 bases fitting TRBD2. The V segment lost 3 bases and the J segment 2 bases; nucleotides outside the gene matches: 5. Germline V lookup: CDR1 SGHRS, CDR2 YFSETQ. The CDR3 is 15 amino acids. The CDR3 DNA reads as TGCGCCAGCAGCTGGGCGGGGGGAACCACAGATACGCAGTATTTT. Residues: CASSWAGGTTDTQYF.

This clone has just a few counts. CDR3 DNA: TGCGCCAGCAGCCGAGGACAGGGGCCCCGCACTGAAGCTTTCTTT. This sequence encodes CASSRGQGPRTEAFF. The chain joins TRBV4-1 to TRBJ1-1; 9 bases match TRBD1. Germline V CDR1 and CDR2: MGHRA, YSYEKL. Losses at the gene ends were 4 bases for V and 4 bases for J; bases not matched to a gene: 7. The CDR3 runs to 15 residues.

The CDR3 coding sequence is TGCGCCAGCAGCTTTACCGGGACAGGGGTGACTGAAGCTTTCTTT. The encoded protein is CASSFTGTGVTEAFF. V gene TRBV5-1 combines with J gene TRBJ1-1; 10 bases fit TRBD1. J gave up 5 bases and V 2 bases, and 6 bases lay outside the gene matches. The CDR3 runs 15 residues. Germline V CDR1 and CDR2: SGHRS, YFSETQ.

The chain has TRBV4-3 and TRBJ2-6; TRBD1 agrees at 8 bases. The CDR3 loop spans 15 amino acids. From germline, CDR1 is LGHNA and CDR2 YSLEER. V shed 6 bases and J 2 bases; nucleotides not matched to a gene: 3. CDR3 bases: TGCGCCAGCAGTCGGACAGGGACTGGGGCCAACGTCCTGACTTTC. Amino acids: CASSRTGTGANVLTF.

V and J are TRBV7-9 and TRBJ1-6, with a weak D call TRBD1 (6 bases). Between the trimmed V and J ends, which lost 5 bases and 0 bases, there was a span of 11 bases. CDR1 and CDR2 from the germline V gene are SEHNR and FQNEAQ (reference sequence). This CDR3 spans 16 amino acids. The CDR3 reads CASSLDRFSYNSPLHF. The CDR3 DNA sequence: TGTGCCAGCAGCCTTGACAGGTTCTCCTATAATTCACCCCTCCACTTT.

The V call is TRBV29-1, the J call TRBJ2-2, with D possibly TRBD1 on 6 matching bases. Germline loops: CDR1 SQVTM, CDR2 ANQGSEA. The CDR3 consists of 14 residues. The V end lost 6 bases, the J end lost 0 bases, and 11 bases lay between the germline ends. This chain's CDR3 is CSVRTATNTGELFF. In DNA form, the CDR3 reads TGCAGCGTCCGGACAGCGACGAACACCGGGGAGCTGTTTTTT.

The J gene is TRBJ2-6, the V gene TRBV30, with 8 positions matching TRBD1. V lost 3 bases, J lost 0 bases, and 4 bases stayed unmatched. The CDR3 is 16 amino acids. Germline V gene data show CDR1 as GTSNPN and CDR2 as SVGIG (reference sequence). The CDR3 here is CAWRTGEVSGANVLTF. The CDR3 DNA sequence: TGTGCCTGGAGGACAGGGGAGGTCTCTGGGGCCAACGTCCTGACTTTC. Together with reference TRBV30 and TRBJ2-6, the CDR3 gives the full variable domain: SQTIHQWPATLVQPVGSPLSLECTVEGTSNPNLYWYRQAAGRGLQLLFYSVGIGQISSEVPQNLSASRPQDRQFILSSKKLLLSDSGFYLCAWRTGEVSGANVLTFGAGSRLTVL.

The gene calls are TRBV10-3 and TRBJ2-7; 12 bases are shared with TRBD2. This CDR3 has 15 amino acids. The V segment lost 4 bases and the J segment 3 bases; nucleotides outside the gene matches: 4. From germline, CDR1 is ENHRY and CDR2 SYGVKD. The CDR3 DNA sequence: TGTGCCATCAGTGGGACTAGCGGGGCGGACTACGAGCAGTACTTC. Residues: CAISGTSGADYEQYF.

This clone has more than one count but fewer than ten. The chain recombines TRBV6-2 or TRBV6-3 with TRBJ2-2, with unresolved D. CDR1 is MNHEY, CDR2 SVGEGT, per germline. The CDR3 runs 12 residues. V lost 6 bases to trimming and J lost 8 bases, with 10 bases between them. The CDR3 sequence: CASSPTVGELFF. As DNA, the CDR3 is TGTGCCAGCAGCCCCACGGTGGGGGAGCTGTTTTTT.

The chain links TRBV27 to TRBJ1-1, with D perhaps TRBD1 (6 bases). This CDR3 spans 17 amino acids. V was shortened by 5 bases and J by 4 bases, with 23 bases between the two germline ends. Germline V CDR1 and CDR2: MNHEY, SMNVEV (reference sequence). As DNA, the CDR3 is TGTGCCAGCAGTCACCCAACAGGGATGGATTTGGGCACTGAAGCTTTCTTT. Translating gives CASSHPTGMDLGTEAFF.

This sequence joins TRBV28 and TRBJ1-2; TRBD1 might be the D (5 bases). CDR3 length: 15 amino acids. From germline, CDR1 is MDHEN and CDR2 SYDVKM. Trimming pared 5 bases from V and 1 base from J, leaving 14 bases between. In nucleotides, the CDR3 is TGTGCCAGCAGTCCACTGAGGACACGTAACTATGGCTACACCTTC. Translated: CASSPLRTRNYGYTF.

V usage is TRBV27 and J usage is TRBJ2-5, with 12 bases lining up with TRBD2. CDR3 length equals 17 residues. The V segment lost 5 bases and the J segment 7 bases; nucleotides outside the gene matches: 14. Germline V gene lookup returns CDR1 MNHEY and CDR2 SMNVEV (reference sequence). CDR3 DNA sequence: TGTGCCAGCAGTCCGGGACTAGCGGGTTATATGGTAGTGACCCAGTACTTC. As protein: CASSPGLAGYMVVTQYF.

The V and J genes are TRBV4-2 and TRBJ2-1, with a possible D match to TRBD1 (6 bases). Trimming cost V 0 bases and J 5 bases, with 8 bases left between them. The CDR3 runs to 14 residues. Germline V gene lookup returns CDR1 LGHNA and CDR2 YNFKEQ. The CDR3 region has the DNA TGTGCCAGCAGCCAAGATCCAGGGGACAATGAGCAGTTCTTC. Translating it yields CASSQDPGDNEQFF.

The chain joins TRBV7-9 to TRBJ1-4; TRBD1 aligns across 9 bases. V lost 5 bases to trimming and J lost 14 bases; unmatched junction nucleotides: 6. Germline CDR1 is SEHNR and CDR2 is FQNEAQ (reference sequence). The CDR3 contains 12 residues. CDR3 region: CASSVPGQGLFF. The DNA of the CDR3 is TGTGCCAGCAGCGTTCCGGGACAGGGTCTGTTTTTT.

This chain connects TRBV6-1 to TRBJ1-4, with a tentative D call TRBD1 (5 bases). The V end was cut by 2 bases, the J end by 7 bases, with 17 bases between. Germline V lookup: CDR1 MNHNS, CDR2 SASEGT. The CDR3 loop spans 16 amino acids. The DNA of the CDR3 is TGTGCCAGCAGTGAAAGCGCTTCCAGGGTGGGTGAAAAACTGTTTTTT. Translation gives CASSESASRVGEKLFF.

The chain joins TRBV19 to TRBJ2-7, with 7 bases that match TRBD1. V shed 1 base and J 4 bases; nucleotides not matched to a gene: 13. CDR1 is LNHDA and CDR2 is SQIVND in the germline V gene (reference sequence). This CDR3 region has 17 residues. CDR3 coding DNA: TGTGCCAGTAGTATAGCGTTGGGACAGACCTTAAGTTACGAGCAGTACTTC. It specifies CASSIALGQTLSYEQYF.

The rearrangement links TRBV5-1 to TRBJ2-2; 7 nucleotides align to TRBD2. The CDR3 totals 18 residues. V dropped 4 bases and J dropped 1; count of bases not matched to a gene: 13. Germline-derived CDR1 and CDR2 are SGHRS and YFSETQ. The CDR3 reads CASSARAGVALNTGELFF. CDR3 coding DNA: TGCGCCAGCAGCGCGCGGGCGGGGGTTGCCCTGAACACCGGGGAGCTGTTTTTT.

This CDR3 reads CASSEYGGANYGYTF. CDR3 nucleotide sequence: TGTGCCAGCAGTGAATACGGGGGAGCTAACTATGGCTACACCTTC. The V gene is TRBV25-1, the J gene TRBJ1-2, with a tentative D call TRBD1 (5 bases). Trimming removed 0 bases at V and 0 bases at J, with 8 bases between. CDR3 length: 15 residues. Germline V CDR1 and CDR2: MGHDK, SYGVNS.

This sequence joins TRBV2 and TRBJ2-5, with D possibly TRBD1 on 5 matching bases. The germline V gene has CDR1 SNHLY and CDR2 FYNNEI. V was pared by 7 bases and J by 4 bases, with 19 bases between. CDR3 length: 15 residues. This CDR3 reads CASKGPTRSTETQYF. CDR3 DNA: TGTGCCAGCAAGGGGCCCACCAGATCCACAGAGACCCAGTACTTC.

The V gene is TRBV5-1, the J gene TRBJ2-7; TRBD1 aligns across 10 bases. V shed 0 bases, J shed 4 bases, and the junction held 7 bases outside the gene matches. The germline CDR1 and CDR2 sequences are SGHRS and YFSETQ. The CDR3 is 16 residues long. This CDR3 reads CASSLDTLGQGYEQYF. CDR3 DNA: TGCGCCAGCAGCTTGGATACTCTGGGACAGGGGTACGAGCAGTACTTC.

This chain connects TRBV7-2 to TRBJ2-1, with TRBD2 as a possible D gene (5 bases). Trimming shortened V by 1 base and J by 7 bases, and 8 bases separated the two germline ends. The CDR3 sequence is 13 residues long. Looked up from germline, CDR1 is SGHTA and CDR2 is FQGNSA. CDR3 amino acids: CASSLVGMNEQFF. The CDR3 nucleotides read TGTGCCAGCAGCTTAGTCGGGATGAATGAGCAGTTCTTC.

This clone was detected once. This chain uses TRBV28 with TRBJ2-2; TRBD2 is a possible D gene (6 bases). V lost 3 bases and J 6 bases, leaving 11 bases between the germline ends. The CDR3 covers 14 residues. Germline V gene lookup returns CDR1 MDHEN and CDR2 SYDVKM. CDR3 bases: TGTGCCAGCAGTTTTGGAGGGCGGGCCGGGGAGCTGTTTTTT. This sequence encodes CASSFGGRAGELFF.

This clone has more than one count but fewer than ten. The CDR3 is CASTPGGLNEKLFF. The DNA for the CDR3 is TGTGCCAGCACTCCTGGCGGGCTTAATGAAAAACTGTTTTTT. The chain is built from TRBV27 and TRBJ1-4; unclear D gene. Germline V CDR1 and CDR2: MNHEY, SMNVEV (reference sequence). The length of the CDR3 is 14 residues. V lost 7 bases, J lost 4 bases, and 13 bases lay in between.

This clone was observed a single time. The chain employs TRBV12-3 or TRBV12-4 and TRBJ2-7; 7 bases are shared with TRBD2. The CDR3 contains 13 residues. Trimming cost V 3 bases and J 6 bases; bases outside gene matches: 5. The CDR3 coding sequence is TGTGCCAGCAGTTTGCGGGGGTTGGGCGAGCAGTACTTC. It encodes CASSLRGLGEQYF.

With regard to this clone: Other nucleotide sequences from this sample produce the same CDR3. CDR3 loop: CASSPPGGYGYTF. The CDR3 DNA follows: TGTGCCAGCTCACCACCGGGAGGGTATGGCTACACCTTC. This rearrangement joins TRBV18 to TRBJ1-2; D ambiguous. The CDR3 runs 13 residues. V was cut by 0 bases and J by 5 bases, with 7 bases left in between. Germline CDR1 reads KGHSH; CDR2 reads LQKENI. Combining the CDR3 with reference TRBV18 and TRBJ1-2 gives the whole variable domain NAGVMQNPRHLVRRRGQEARLRCSPMKGHSHVYWYRQLPEEGLKFMVYLQKENIIDESGMPKERFSAEFPKEGPSILRIQQVVRGDSAAYFCASSPPGGYGYTFGSGTRLTVV.

The V call is TRBV2, the J call TRBJ1-6; 8 nucleotides align to TRBD1. The CDR3 runs to 15 residues. The trim removed 6 bases at V and 6 bases at J, leaving 7 bases unmatched. Germline V gene lookup returns CDR1 SNHLY and CDR2 FYNNEI. The CDR3 region is CASSPRTGTNSPLHF. The CDR3 DNA follows: TGTGCCAGCAGCCCACGGACAGGGACTAATTCACCCCTCCACTTT.

The J gene is TRBJ1-2, the V gene TRBV3-1 (or the pseudogene TRBV3-2), with 7 bases identical to TRBD1. The CDR3 is 15 amino acids. V lost 3 bases, J lost 0 bases, and 4 bases stayed unmatched. Germline loops: CDR1 LGHDT, CDR2 YNNKEL (reference sequence). CDR3: CASSQPGQPNYGYTF. DNA for the CDR3: TGTGCCAGCAGCCAGCCGGGACAGCCTAACTATGGCTACACCTTC.